This T cell receptor beta chain was identified in a study of CD8 T cells in Susac syndrome. V was cut by 4 bases and J by 6 bases, with 8 bases left in between. Germline lookup yields CDR1 SGHRS and CDR2 YFSETQ. The CDR3 length is 12 residues. The RNA, 0.5 to 1 ug, was put through reverse transcription using random hexamers. Amplification of TCR beta CDR3 was carried out by immunoSEQ multiplex PCR, which covered 54 Vbeta and 13 Jbeta segments. From the immunoSEQ multiplex PCR reads, TCRdb called clonotypes with MiXCR, one entry per CDR3 protein. The sample yields 100,000 to 150,000 distinct CDR3 sequences, about 93% seen once.

The sample consisted of CD4+ T cells from PBMCs. J is TRBJ2-1 and V is TRBV5-1; D may be TRBD1 or TRBD2 (5 bases each). The clonotype was recovered from a human donor in good health. CDR3 in amino acids: CASSRDGNEQFF. Here the CDR3 DNA reads TGCGCCAGCAGCCGGGACGGCAATGAGCAGTTCTTC.